Listed below are T cell receptor beta chains from one sample, sequenced in a study of blood T cell repertoires in COVID-19. Here immunoSEQ multiplex PCR was the method, and the copy in TCRdb shows in-frame clones only, minus some. The sample includes tens of thousands of clones, 82% of them seen just once. The sample comprised peripheral blood. Receptor source: a woman aged 80 or older with acute or convalescent COVID-19. CDR3s leave out the opening cysteine and the closing phenylalanine or tryptophan. Each record gives: V gene, J gene, CDR3 length, D gene, CDR3 protein. The D gene is left open where the match is weak.

TRBV3-1/TRBV3-2	TRBJ2-1	15	TRBD2	ASSQVKRTSGYNEQF
TRBV19	TRBJ1-3	9	-	AASKRNTIY
TRBV9	TRBJ2-3	11	-	ASSVGRSDTQY
TRBV5-4	TRBJ1-1	11	-	ASSTEAFTEAF
TRBV29-1	TRBJ2-3	11	-	SVEEGSRNTQY
TRBV2	TRBJ2-1	13	-	ASRGGTSSYNEQF
TRBV6-6	TRBJ2-3	14	TRBD2	ASSYSSGSATDTQY
TRBV19	TRBJ1-5	13	-	ASSIGPQANQPQH
TRBV27	TRBJ1-5	13	-	ASSLSPQLNQPQH
TRBV2	TRBJ1-6	12	-	ASTLKGQGSPLH
TRBV5-4	TRBJ2-1	12	-	ASSLGRNYNEQF